This TCR beta chain was observed in a study of cytomegalovirus exposure and HLA in healthy donors. The wider study: Clustering assigned 70% to 85% of the roughly 380 genotyped donors to the Caucasian-associated ancestry cluster. The study, taken as a whole, reports: An analysis done earlier found most TCR beta V segments productive about 90% or about 30% of the time. V- and J-gene trimming in TCR beta was tied to a missense DCLRE1C variant by an analysis performed later. Apart from CMV serostatus, no immune exposure information was available.

The V and J ends lost 2 bases and 5 bases, in that order; junction bases with no gene match: 8. From germline, CDR1 is SGHTA and CDR2 FQGNSA. The length of the CDR3 is 15 residues. It was with 60 Vbeta and 13 Jbeta primers that the PCR ran. Profiled with immunoSEQ multiplex PCR; TCRdb holds only in-frame clones, not every one. The sample records 60,000 to 90,000 clones, about 70% being singletons. This clone was observed a single time. The antigen remains unidentified. Other DNA sequences in the sample encode the same CDR3. The chain links TRBV7-2 to TRBJ2-7; 8 nucleotides align to TRBD2. This clonotype originated in a woman between 50 and 59 years old in good health and CMV-seropositive. Specimen: PBMCs. This CDR3 reads CASSLTSGSQNEQYF. In nucleotides, the CDR3 is TGTGCCAGCAGCTTAACCAGCGGGAGTCAGAACGAGCAGTACTTC.